A single T cell receptor (beta chain) is shown here with its context. The target of this receptor is not known. Within one base of it there is no much larger clone, and no base qualities were kept. The germline V end is reduced by 5 bases and the J end by 13 bases; junction bases left unmatched: 8. The germline V gene encodes CDR1 SGHNT and CDR2 YENEEA. The CDR3 covers 12 residues, taking in both the cysteine and the phenylalanine. The only DNA kept is the CDR3, 36 bases in frame from the first base. These data come from a study of Ad26.COV2.S vaccination and SARS-CoV-2 variants (dated by TCRdb to the early 2020s). Regarding the complete study: Vaccine-arm donors came from COV1001, a multicentre, randomized, double-blind, placebo-controlled phase I-IIa trial of Ad26.COV2.S in healthy adults. A total of around 32 samples were included in the TCR-sequenced set, comprising around 19 Ad26.COV2.S vaccine recipients, 5 placebo recipients and 8 SARS-CoV-2 convalescent individuals. Investigators remained blinded to trial group allocation during experiments and outcome assessment. Participants in the trial were split at random into five groups of five each, receiving low-dose or high-dose Ad26.COV2.S once or twice, or else placebo on both occasions. Ad26.COV2.S was administered intramuscularly at a dose of 5x10^10 or 1x10^11 viral particles, either as one shot or as two shots given 56 days apart. The specificity and breadth of SARS-CoV-2-reactive T cell receptors after Ad26.COV2.S vaccination were assessed by TCRbeta repertoire sequencing. Overall study outcomes, separate from this receptor: The authors noted that total T cell responses may have been underestimated by the TCR breadth and depth analyses. After vaccination, substantial breadth of spike-specific CD8+ and CD4+ T cell responses was reported. Non-spike TCR breadth was comparable between vaccine and placebo recipients, consistent with the vaccine containing only spike. Spike-specific TCR breadth was higher in Ad26.COV2.S recipients than in placebo recipients (P = 0.0014). The study was not powered to compare responses between vaccine doses or regimens.

The immunoSEQ Assay was the method used to sequence TCRbeta CDR3 regions. After extraction, genomic DNA underwent amplification by bias-controlled multiplex PCR, followed by high-throughput sequencing. The study's processing was this. Collapsing and filtering of sequences were performed to quantify the absolute abundance of each unique TCRbeta CDR3 region. Usable DNA was measured by amplifying reference genes present in all nucleated cells, and TCRbeta template counts were normalized to that usable DNA to estimate T cell fraction. Repertoire TCRs were annotated as SARS-CoV-2-specific when V gene, CDR3 amino acid sequence and J gene were exactly matched to a known reactive TCR set. The reference SARS-CoV-2 TCR set was derived from MIRA and filtered for enrichment in COVID-19-positive ImmuneCODE repertoires, a step that removed public or cross-reactive TCRs. Drawing on the MIRA antigens, annotated TCRs were analysed further at the level of specific ORF or position within ORF. Breadth was defined as annotated unique rearrangements over total unique productive rearrangements; depth was the summed frequency of those rearrangements. Group comparisons of TCR breadth used two-sided Wilcoxon rank-sum tests. The immuneACCESS repertoire file appears here via TCRdb, limited to in-frame rearrangements. These files lack a portion of the clones; in checked studies, under half of the deficit traces to unresolved V genes, and the cause of the others is not known. That table furnishes V, J and clone size, whereas the DNA furnished D and trimming. The sample contains about 350,000 clones, approximately 86% of them found a single time. In total, the top ten clones hold about 10% of the sample.

The treatment or condition label corresponds to: roughly 18 received Ad26.COV2.S at low or high dose, single or two shots; about 5 received placebo; per-sample allocation not given. For vaccine and placebo recipients, repertoires were sequenced using samples collected on day 63 after the first injection. In Cohort 1b, around 25 adults aged 18-55 years were enrolled at a single site in Boston, USA, between 29 July and 7 August 2020. Ad26.COV2.S consisted of a replication-incompetent adenovirus type 26 vector by which a prefusion-stabilized SARS-CoV-2 spike protein from the original Wuhan strain was expressed.

The sequencing used peripheral blood, collected in a trial of Ad26.COV2.S vaccine versus placebo. The receptor comes from a person between 18 and 60 years old who received the Ad26.COV2.S COVID-19 vaccine or a placebo. The chain is assembled from TRBV11-3 and TRBJ2-5; TRBD1 aligns with 9 central bases. The DNA sequence is given as TGTGCCAGCAGCGTTGGGACAGGGCCTCCGTACTTC. Its translation reads: CASSVGTGPPYF.